The 24 T cell receptor beta chains given below trace back to one sample, sequenced in a study of B cell selection in AIRE deficiency. Clones were read by immunoSEQ multiplex PCR, and TCRdb kept only the in-frame ones, dropping some. The table shows 20,000 to 30,000 clones, with about 95% occurring only once. Sorting defined conventional CD4 T cells as CD4+CD127+. The sample taken for sequencing was CD4+CD127+ conventional T cells sorted from PBMCs. The receptors come from a human donor in good health.

A remark on this clone: One end of the junction is discordant with germline, which a read error may explain. The chain employs TRBV7-7 and TRBJ2-3; D is uncertain. This CDR3 contains 15 residues. Germline V gene data show CDR1 as SSHAT and CDR2 as FNYEAQ (reference sequence). The DNA of the CDR3 is TGTGCTAGCAGCTCCGCTTCTTCACCTGAGAATACGCAGTATTTT. Protein sequence: CASSSASSPENTQYF.

CDR3 coding DNA: TGTGCCAGCAGCCTGACAGGGGGCGCCGGAAACATTCAGTACTTC. It yields the protein CASSLTGGAGNIQYF. The chain joins TRBV4-2 to TRBJ2-4, with 10 bases matching TRBD1. Trimming cost V 4 bases and J 6 bases; bases outside gene matches: 6. The germline gives CDR1 LGHNA, CDR2 YNFKEQ. This CDR3 is built from 15 residues.

The chain employs TRBV7-2 and TRBJ1-3; perhaps TRBD1 as D (5 bases). V was cut by 5 bases and J by 0 bases, with 11 bases left in between. The CDR3 has 15 amino acids. Germline V gene data show CDR1 as SGHTA and CDR2 as FQGNSA. In DNA form, the CDR3 reads TGTGCCAGCAGCCCGGAGACAGCCTCTGGAAACACCATATATTTT. Translated: CASSPETASGNTIYF.

CDR3 residues: CASSSLLAGGEQYF. In DNA form, the CDR3 reads TGTGCCAGCAGTTCCCTGCTAGCGGGAGGCGAGCAGTACTTC. The chain is built from TRBV2 and TRBJ2-7; 11 bases fit TRBD2. V shed 5 bases and J 6 bases; nucleotides not matched to a gene: 6. CDR1 SNHLY and CDR2 FYNNEI come from the germline V gene. The CDR3 totals 14 residues.

The rearrangement joins TRBV28 to TRBJ2-7, with 8 bases matching TRBD2. Germline V gene lookup returns CDR1 MDHEN and CDR2 SYDVKM. J was trimmed by 3 bases and V by 7 bases; bases with no gene match: 8. The CDR3 loop spans 14 amino acids. Here the CDR3 DNA reads TGTGCCAGCACCCTCGAAAGCGGGAGCTACGAGCAGTACTTC. Translated, it gives CASTLESGSYEQYF.

This rearrangement joins TRBV11-2 to TRBJ2-7; TRBD1 matches 8 bases. The germline V gene encodes CDR1 SGHAT and CDR2 FQNNGV. Germline trimming cut 4 bases from V and 2 bases from J; bases unmatched to any gene: 7. The CDR3 has 15 residues. Here the CDR3 DNA reads TGTGCCAGCAGCTCCTACAGGGGGGAGGCCTACGAGCAGTACTTC. It yields the protein CASSSYRGEAYEQYF.

The V gene is TRBV4-3, the J gene TRBJ1-2; no firm D call. The CDR3 is 15 residues long. The germline CDR1 and CDR2 sequences are LGHNA and YSLEER. V dropped 1 base and J dropped 7 bases, with 16 bases sitting between them. CDR3 protein: CASSQAFPGPGGYTF. The CDR3, as DNA: TGCGCCAGCAGCCAAGCTTTCCCCGGCCCGGGTGGCTACACCTTC.

The V gene is TRBV5-1, the J gene TRBJ1-3; D perhaps matches TRBD1 (5 bases). Between the trimmed V and J ends, which lost 5 bases and 4 bases, there was a span of 13 bases. The CDR3 contains 14 residues. CDR1 and CDR2 (germline): SGHRS, YFSETQ. The CDR3 spells CASSPDTGGNTIYF. The CDR3 region has the DNA TGCGCCAGCAGTCCGGACACCGGAGGAAACACCATATATTTT.

The rearrangement uses TRBV2 and TRBJ1-6; the D is unclear. Germline lookup yields CDR1 SNHLY and CDR2 FYNNEI. There are 16 residues in the CDR3. V was trimmed by 6 bases and J by 0 bases, leaving 12 bases between them. CDR3 bases: TGTGCCAGCAGAGATACACTAAGCTCCTATAATTCACCCCTCCACTTT. Translation gives CASRDTLSSYNSPLHF.

The chain links TRBV19 to TRBJ1-3, with 8 bases that match TRBD1. V gave up 6 bases and J gave up 0 bases; unmatched junction bases: 4. The CDR3 contains 15 residues. Germline CDR1 reads LNHDA; CDR2 reads SQIVND (reference sequence). Here the CDR3 DNA reads TGTGCCAGTAGAACAGGGGGAGGCTCTGGAAACACCATATATTTT. Translation gives CASRTGGGSGNTIYF.

The genes are TRBV28 and TRBJ2-6, with no clear D. The CDR3 runs 14 residues. CDR1 and CDR2 from the germline V gene are MDHEN and SYDVKM. The V end lost 5 bases, the J end lost 2 bases, and 7 bases lay between the germline ends. The CDR3 is CASSPEAGANVLTF. CDR3 sequence (DNA): TGTGCCAGCAGTCCAGAAGCTGGGGCCAACGTCCTGACTTTC.

The CDR3 here is CASRFGQSNEKLFF. The CDR3 DNA is TGTGCCAGCAGATTCGGACAGTCCAATGAAAAACTGTTTTTT. V usage is TRBV6-5 and J usage is TRBJ1-4; D possibly corresponds to TRBD1 (6 bases). CDR3 length: 14 residues. The V end was cut by 6 bases, the J end by 5 bases, with 13 bases between. Germline values: CDR1 MNHEY, CDR2 SVGAGI.

The chain has TRBV28 and TRBJ2-3; 7 bases line up with TRBD2. With V trimmed by 3 bases and J by 0 bases, 0 bases remained unmatched. In germline, CDR1 is MDHEN, CDR2 SYDVKM. The CDR3 spans 14 residues. CDR3 amino acids: CASSFSGSTDTQYF. The CDR3 DNA is TGTGCCAGCAGTTTTAGCGGGAGCACAGATACGCAGTATTTT.

The chain couples TRBV4-1 to TRBJ1-1; D remains ambiguous. Germline loops: CDR1 MGHRA, CDR2 YSYEKL. CDR3 length: 13 residues. Trimming shortened V by 1 base and J by 0 bases, and 3 bases separated the two germline ends. This CDR3 is CASSQGMNTEAFF. The CDR3 DNA follows: TGCGCCAGCAGCCAAGGTATGAACACTGAAGCTTTCTTT.

CDR3 sequence: CASSGRAGVRGDEQYF. The CDR3 nucleotides read TGTGCCAGCAGTGGGAGGGCGGGCGTGCGGGGGGACGAGCAGTACTTC. The chain carries TRBV6-1 and TRBJ2-7; the match to TRBD2 covers 8 bases. Germline V gene data show CDR1 as MNHNS and CDR2 as SASEGT. The CDR3 totals 16 residues. Trimming removed 4 bases from V and 5 bases from J; junction bases left unmatched: 13.

A remark on this clone: In the same sample, other DNA sequences code for this CDR3. The rearrangement uses TRBV2 and TRBJ2-5; no reliable D call. This CDR3 is 11 amino acids long. CDR1 SNHLY and CDR2 FYNNEI come from the germline V gene. Trimming stripped 6 bases from V and 3 bases from J, with 5 bases between. The CDR3 sequence is CASSPEETQYF. The CDR3 DNA follows: TGTGCCAGCAGCCCTGAAGAGACCCAGTACTTC.

V usage is TRBV6-1 and J usage is TRBJ2-5, with D possibly matching TRBD2 (5 bases). The CDR3 is 14 residues long. Per the germline V gene, CDR1 is MNHNS and CDR2 is SASEGT. V was pared by 6 bases and J by 3 bases, with 14 bases between. Written as DNA, the CDR3 is TGTGCCAGCAGCCGTAGAGGGCTGGAAGAGACCCAGTACTTC. Translating gives CASSRRGLEETQYF.

The V and J genes are TRBV19 and TRBJ2-3; 8 bases align to TRBD1. CDR1 and CDR2 (germline): LNHDA, SQIVND (reference sequence). J lost 0 bases, V lost 5 bases, and 4 bases had no gene match. The CDR3 length is 15 residues. CDR3 sequence: CASSPGDRSTDTQYF. The DNA for the CDR3 is TGTGCCAGTAGTCCCGGGGACAGGAGCACAGATACGCAGTATTTT. The full variable domain, with the rest looked up from reference TRBV19 and TRBJ2-3, is DGGITQSPKYLFRKEGQNVTLSCEQNLNHDAMYWYRQDPGQGLRLIYYSQIVNDFQKGDIAEGYSVSREKKESFPLTVTSAQKNPTAFYLCASSPGDRSTDTQYFGPGTRLTVL.

The J gene is TRBJ1-2, the V gene TRBV6-5, with 10 positions matching TRBD1. This CDR3 is 15 amino acids long. V was clipped by 6 bases and J by 3 bases; unmatched bases: 7. Germline V gene data show CDR1 as MNHEY and CDR2 as SVGAGI. The CDR3 DNA reads as TGTGCCAGCAGGCGACAGGGGGCAAGGGACTATGGCTACACCTTC. Translation: CASRRQGARDYGYTF.

The genes are TRBV15 and TRBJ2-5; TRBD1 might be the D (5 bases). This CDR3 region has 16 residues. From germline, CDR1 is LNHNV and CDR2 YYDKDF (reference sequence). The V end was cut by 0 bases, the J end by 4 bases, with 15 bases between. CDR3 protein: CATSRDAGKGPETQYF. The CDR3, as DNA: TGTGCCACCAGCAGAGATGCCGGCAAGGGGCCAGAGACCCAGTACTTC. The full variable domain, rest sourced from reference TRBV15 and TRBJ2-5, is DAMVIQNPRYQVTQFGKPVTLSCSQTLNHNVMYWYQQKSSQAPKLLFHYYDKDFNNEADTPDNFQSRRPNTSFCFLDIRSPGLGDTAMYLCATSRDAGKGPETQYFGPGTRLLVL.

The chain recombines TRBV5-1 with TRBJ2-6; 9 bases are a match to TRBD1. Trimming at V came to 5 bases and at J to 2 bases, leaving 5 bases not matched to a gene. This CDR3 spans 16 amino acids. The germline V gene has CDR1 SGHRS and CDR2 YFSETQ. The CDR3 sequence is CASRGQGLPGANVLTF. CDR3 in DNA: TGCGCCAGCAGGGGACAGGGTCTCCCTGGGGCCAACGTCCTGACTTTC.

This chain uses TRBV28 with TRBJ1-5; D is unclear. The germline V gene has CDR1 MDHEN and CDR2 SYDVKM. The V end was cut by 5 bases, the J end by 6 bases, with 11 bases between. The CDR3 sequence is 13 residues long. CDR3 region: CASSPTYSQPQHF. The CDR3 coding sequence is TGTGCCAGCAGTCCCACATACAGTCAGCCCCAGCATTTT.

V usage is TRBV2 and J usage is TRBJ1-1; TRBD1 matches at 9 bases. After removal of 7 bases from V and 4 bases from J, the junction contained 7 bases not matched to a gene. CDR1 is SNHLY and CDR2 is FYNNEI in the germline V gene. This CDR3 spans 14 amino acids. CDR3 loop: CASTLTGGGTEAFF. The CDR3 DNA is TGTGCCAGCACCCTGACAGGGGGTGGCACTGAAGCTTTCTTT. Full variable domain (missing parts from reference TRBV2 and TRBJ1-1): EPEVTQTPSHQVTQMGQEVILRCVPISNHLYFYWYRQILGQKVEFLVSFYNNEISEKSEIFDDQFSVERPDGSNFTLKIRSTKLEDSAMYFCASTLTGGGTEAFFGQGTRLTVV.

The genes are TRBV2 and TRBJ2-7; TRBD1 matches 8 bases. Germline V gene data show CDR1 as SNHLY and CDR2 as FYNNEI. Trimming at V came to 6 bases and at J to 0 bases, leaving 4 bases not matched to a gene. The CDR3 contains 14 residues. The CDR3 protein is CASRDRASSYEQYF. DNA of the CDR3: TGTGCCAGCAGGGACAGGGCTAGCTCCTACGAGCAGTACTTC.